What follows are 5 T cell receptor beta chains derived from one specimen sequenced in a study of blood T cell repertoires in COVID-19 (dated by TCRdb to the early 2020s). Library preparation was by the immunoSEQ multiplex PCR assay. In its TCRdb copy, this immuneACCESS table keeps in-frame sequences only and misses some clones. Where compared with another copy, unresolved V genes explain less than half of these, and the others have no known cause. Present in this sample are around 190,000 clones, around nine tenths of which were seen just once. The ten largest clonotypes hold around 1.7% of the sample. Sequenced material: peripheral blood. The receptors were gathered from a man aged 18-30 years with active or convalescent COVID-19.

The chain uses TRBV12-5 and TRBJ2-6, with D tentatively TRBD1 (6 bases). Germline V gene lookup returns CDR1 LGHNT and CDR2 FRNRAP. The CDR3 has 17 residues. V was shortened by 9 bases and J by 0 bases, with 18 bases between the two germline ends. CDR3 coding DNA: TGTGCTAGAGACATCGCAGGGGCCTTCTCTGGGGCCAACGTCCTGACTTTC. Residues: CARDIAGAFSGANVLTF.

This clone occurred once. This chain connects TRBV7-9 to TRBJ1-1; D ambiguous. Trimming removed 3 bases from V and 6 bases from J, with 14 bases in between. Germline CDR1 and CDR2: SEHNR and FQNEAQ (reference sequence). The CDR3 has 14 amino acids. The CDR3 DNA reads TGTGCCAGCAGCTTCGGGTATGATGGGTCTGAAGCTTTCTTT. This codes for CASSFGYDGSEAFF.

The rearrangement uses TRBV19 and TRBJ1-1; no clear D gene. This CDR3 has 13 residues. Trimming pared 5 bases from V and 3 bases from J, leaving 10 bases between. From germline, CDR1 is LNHDA and CDR2 SQIVND (reference sequence). CDR3 in DNA: TGTGCCAGTAGTCATGACGGGGACACTGAAGCTTTCTTT. Translating it yields CASSHDGDTEAFF.

This clone showed up just once. The chain has TRBV2 and TRBJ2-7, with D tentatively TRBD2 (6 bases). Looked up from germline, CDR1 is SNHLY and CDR2 is FYNNEI. The CDR3 has 13 residues. V lost 4 bases and J 6 bases, leaving 13 bases between the germline ends. CDR3: CASSAEWGGEQYF. CDR3 DNA sequence: TGTGCCAGCAGTGCGGAGTGGGGAGGCGAGCAGTACTTC.

The chain has TRBV5-8 and TRBJ1-1; 9 bases align to TRBD1. The germline V gene encodes CDR1 SGHTS and CDR2 YDEGEE. J was trimmed by 10 bases and V by 2 bases; bases with no gene match: 9. The CDR3 extends over 14 amino acids. The CDR3 region has the DNA TGTGCCAGCAGCTTTACAGGGGGCTGGGACGTAGCTTTCTTT. Translated, it gives CASSFTGGWDVAFF. The whole variable domain, remainder taken from reference TRBV5-8 and TRBJ1-1, is EAGVTQSPTHLIKTRGQQATLRCSPISGHTSVYWYQQALGLGLQFLLWYDEGEERNRGNFPPRFSGRQFPNYSSELNVNALELEDSALYLCASSFTGGWDVAFFGQGTRLTVV.